This TCR beta chain was captured in a study of metastatic and nonmetastatic thyroid tumors. Every patient underwent thyroid surgery untreated. TCRdb called clones again from the PCR reads with MiXCR. Of fewer than 20,000 clones in the sample, roughly 22% were seen once. V gave up 5 bases and J gave up 7 bases, with 30 bases separating them. The CDR3 has 19 amino acids. Germline V gene data show CDR1 as PRHDT and CDR2 as FYEKMQ (reference sequence). Sequencing was done on a sample of adjacent normal tissue. The sequence was collected from a female donor with papillary thyroid cancer or a benign thyroid nodule (not recorded which). Some clones in this sample may be carry-over from other donors' samples. The rearrangement joins TRBV13 to TRBJ2-1, with D possibly being TRBD2 (7 bases). The CDR3 here is CASSRGGGGHTRTTNEQFF. As DNA, the CDR3 is TGTGCCAGCAGCCGAGGTGGGGGGGGCCACACCCGAACTACGAATGAGCAGTTCTTC.